These 30 T cell receptor beta chains originate from one sample sequenced in a study of blood T cells in healthy people across ages. A second 7 to 11 cycle PCR used barcoded and J-beta primers. TCRdb recomputed calls from the 5' RACE reads with MiXCR, one row per CDR3 protein. The sample lists about 1.8 million distinct CDR3 sequences; around 50% were seen once. Sequences were obtained from blood. Receptors originate from a woman in her 40s in good health.

The J gene is TRBJ1-1, the V gene TRBV5-1, with D unclear. Germline CDR1 reads SGHRS; CDR2 reads YFSETQ. V gave up 1 base and J gave up 1 base, with 8 bases separating them. This CDR3 spans 14 amino acids. The CDR3 protein is CASSLSRTNTEAFF. CDR3 DNA: TGCGCCAGCAGCTTGAGCAGAACGAACACTGAAGCTTTCTTT.

A single count supports this clonotype. The junction shows a germline mismatch at one end, possibly a read error. V and J are TRBV4-3 and TRBJ1-2, with TRBD1 matching 7 bases. Looked up from germline, CDR1 is LGHNA and CDR2 is YSLEER. This CDR3 has 14 residues. The CDR3: CASSPRTGDYSYTF. The DNA of the CDR3 is TGCGCCAGCAGCCCTCGAACAGGGGACTATAGCTACACCTTC.

This clonotype appeared a few times. The rearrangement links TRBV12-3 or TRBV12-4 to TRBJ1-2; D unclear. CDR3 size: 11 residues. Trimming shortened V by 4 bases and J by 6 bases, and 6 bases separated the two germline ends. This chain's CDR3 is CASSSPDGYTF. CDR3 nucleotide sequence: TGTGCCAGCAGTTCCCCCGATGGCTACACCTTC.

This clonotype has more than one count but fewer than ten. The gene calls are TRBV5-1 and TRBJ2-7; no firm D call. This CDR3 is built from 16 residues. Germline V gene sequence: CDR1 SGHRS, CDR2 YFSETQ. The V gene lost 0 bases and the J gene lost 1 base, with 14 bases spanning the gap. CDR3 protein: CASSLAAGQNSYEQYF. The CDR3 nucleotides read TGCGCCAGCAGCTTGGCTGCTGGGCAGAATTCCTACGAGCAGTACTTC.

The rearrangement uses TRBV5-1 and TRBJ2-3, with 8 bases matching TRBD2. The CDR3 loop spans 17 amino acids. CDR1 is SGHRS, CDR2 YFSETQ, per germline. Trimming cost V 4 bases and J 2 bases; bases outside gene matches: 12. CDR3 loop: CASSITTSGRDTDTQYF. The CDR3 DNA follows: TGCGCCAGCAGCATTACTACTAGCGGACGTGACACAGATACGCAGTATTTT.

There are a few counts of this clonotype. This chain links TRBV4-3 with TRBJ2-7; 9 bases are shared with TRBD2. This CDR3 is 16 amino acids long. Germline CDR1 reads LGHNA; CDR2 reads YSLEER. V shed 0 bases and J 3 bases; nucleotides not matched to a gene: 6. Here the CDR3 DNA reads TGCGCCAGCAGCCAAGATATAGCGGGGGTTTTCTACGAGCAGTACTTC. Translated: CASSQDIAGVFYEQYF.

Remarks on this clonotype: Sequence at one end of the junction differs from germline and may be a read error. This sequence joins TRBV6-5 and TRBJ2-7; D not resolved. Judging by the DNA end, TRBJ2-5 fits better; the J call may be wrong. CDR3 length: 14 residues. Germline values: CDR1 MNHEY, CDR2 SVGAGI. The CDR3 loop reads CASSYSPAAETQYF. In nucleotides, the CDR3 is TGTGCCAGCAGCTACTCACCGGCCGCAGAGACCCAGTACTTC.

V and J are TRBV6-5 and TRBJ1-4, with D possibly TRBD1 on 5 matching bases. Looked up from germline, CDR1 is MNHEY and CDR2 is SVGAGI. The CDR3 sequence is 14 residues long. V lost 6 bases and J lost 5, with 13 bases in between. Written as DNA, the CDR3 is TGTGCCAGCAGAACCGGGACTAGGAATGAAAAACTGTTTTTT. It specifies CASRTGTRNEKLFF.

This clonotype has more than one count but fewer than ten. The rearrangement links TRBV6-1 to TRBJ2-3, with no clear D. Trimming removed 1 base from V and 0 bases from J, with 8 bases in between. The CDR3 covers 15 residues. Germline CDR1 MNHNS, CDR2 SASEGT. The CDR3 here is CASSEERFSTDTQYF. Written as DNA, the CDR3 is TGTGCCAGCAGTGAAGAGAGATTTAGCACAGATACGCAGTATTTT.

The rearrangement uses TRBV4-2 and TRBJ1-4; 7 bases align to TRBD1. This CDR3 comprises 15 residues. Germline-derived CDR1 and CDR2 are LGHNA and YNFKEQ. After removal of 4 bases from V and 7 bases from J, the junction contained 9 bases not matched to a gene. The CDR3 here is CASSLLEGAGEKLFF. The CDR3 nucleotides read TGTGCCAGCAGCCTCCTGGAGGGGGCTGGTGAAAAACTGTTTTTT.

The chain has TRBV4-2 and TRBJ2-1; no clear D gene. Germline assignment: CDR1 LGHNA and CDR2 YNFKEQ. Trimming cost V 4 bases and J 4 bases, with 8 bases left between them. The CDR3 is 13 amino acids. The CDR3 reads CASSLRIYNEQFF. CDR3 in DNA: TGTGCCAGCAGCCTGAGGATTTACAATGAGCAGTTCTTC.

V gene TRBV27 combines with J gene TRBJ2-4, with 7 bases fitting TRBD2. The germline CDR1 and CDR2 sequences are MNHEY and SMNVEV (reference sequence). With V trimmed by 4 bases and J by 1 base, 13 bases remained unmatched. The CDR3 runs to 18 residues. The CDR3 spells CASSSSSIAGVAKNIQYF. The CDR3, as DNA: TGTGCCAGCAGTTCTTCTAGTATTGCGGGGGTGGCCAAAAACATTCAGTACTTC.

A few counts support this clonotype. V is TRBV12-3 or TRBV12-4 and J is TRBJ2-1, with 14 bases aligning to TRBD2. V dropped 4 bases and J dropped 14; count of bases not matched to a gene: 1. The CDR3 runs to 12 residues. The CDR3 spells CASSSGLAGEFF. As DNA, the CDR3 is TGTGCCAGCAGTTCGGGACTAGCGGGGGAGTTCTTC.

The gene calls are TRBV6-2 or TRBV6-3 and TRBJ2-1; 9 bases line up with TRBD1. The germline V gene encodes CDR1 MNHEY and CDR2 SVGEGT. The CDR3 spans 14 residues. Trimming removed 6 bases from V and 8 bases from J; junction bases left unmatched: 8. CDR3: CASRPPGQGYEQFF. DNA for the CDR3: TGTGCCAGCAGACCCCCGGGACAGGGATATGAGCAGTTCTTC.

The chain couples TRBV4-2 to TRBJ2-7; the match to TRBD2 covers 14 bases. The V gene end was trimmed by 2 bases and the J gene end by 10 bases; junction bases not matched to a gene: 7. There are 15 residues in the CDR3. CDR1 is LGHNA and CDR2 is YNFKEQ in the germline V gene. The CDR3 spells CASSQPTSGGEGQYF. The CDR3 nucleotides read TGTGCCAGCAGCCAACCGACTAGCGGGGGGGAGGGACAGTACTTC.

CDR3 sequence: CASSPVPSGYNEQFF. The CDR3 DNA follows: TGTGCCAGCAGCCCGGTCCCCAGCGGTTACAATGAGCAGTTCTTC. V is TRBV7-9 and J is TRBJ2-1, with D possibly being TRBD2 (5 bases). Per the germline V gene, CDR1 is SEHNR and CDR2 is FQNEAQ (reference sequence). Trimming removed 5 bases from V and 4 bases from J, with 15 bases in between. This CDR3 comprises 15 residues. The full variable domain, rest sourced from reference TRBV7-9 and TRBJ2-1, is DTGVSQNPRHKITKRGQNVTFRCDPISEHNRLYWYRQTLGQGPEFLTYFQNEAQLEKSRLLSDRFSAERPKGSFSTLEIQRTEQGDSAMYLCASSPVPSGYNEQFFGPGTRLTVL.

The chain joins TRBV6-6 to TRBJ2-1, with D maybe TRBD2 (7 bases). There are 15 residues in the CDR3. Germline lookup yields CDR1 MNHNY and CDR2 SVGAGI (reference sequence). The V end lost 2 bases, the J end lost 7 bases, and 15 bases lay between the germline ends. In DNA form, the CDR3 reads TGTGCCAGCAGTTACAGTGGGGGGGGCGAAAATGAGCAGTTCTTC. It codes for CASSYSGGGENEQFF.

This clonotype was found a few times. The rearrangement links TRBV29-1 to TRBJ2-1; D is tentatively TRBD1 or TRBD2 (6 bases each). The CDR3 sequence is 14 residues long. In germline, CDR1 is SQVTM, CDR2 ANQGSEA. The V end lost 6 bases, the J end lost 3 bases, and 15 bases lay between the germline ends. Here the CDR3 reads CSVVRGGIYNEQFF. The CDR3 DNA sequence: TGCAGCGTGGTGAGAGGGGGGATCTACAATGAGCAGTTCTTC.

This clonotype was observed a few times. This rearrangement joins TRBV10-3 to TRBJ2-5, with 8 bases aligning to TRBD1. Germline CDR1 ENHRY, CDR2 SYGVKD. With 6 bases clipped from V and 4 bases from J, the junction kept 1 base outside the gene matches. This CDR3 is built from 12 residues. The CDR3: CAIRTGGETQYF. The DNA of the CDR3 is TGTGCCATCAGAACAGGGGGAGAGACCCAGTACTTC.

There are a few counts of this clonotype. This chain joins TRBV9 and TRBJ2-7, with 13 bases identical to TRBD2. The V gene end was trimmed by 4 bases and the J gene end by 3 bases; junction bases not matched to a gene: 7. CDR3 length: 16 amino acids. Per germline, CDR1 SGDLS and CDR2 YYNGEE. CDR3 sequence: CASSSAGTSGVYEQYF. In nucleotides, the CDR3 is TGTGCCAGCAGCTCGGCCGGGACTAGCGGGGTCTACGAGCAGTACTTC.

Only a few counts were recorded for this clonotype. The chain uses TRBV27 and TRBJ1-4, with D uncertain. Trimming left V 5 bases short and J 8 bases short, with 21 bases between. This CDR3 is 16 amino acids long. Germline CDR1 and CDR2: MNHEY and SMNVEV (reference sequence). The CDR3 sequence: CASSPSIRVGEEKLFF. CDR3 DNA sequence: TGTGCCAGCAGTCCCTCTATTAGGGTCGGGGAAGAAAAACTGTTTTTT.

This rearrangement joins TRBV25-1 to TRBJ1-2; 9 bases align to TRBD1. CDR1 and CDR2 (germline): MGHDK, SYGVNS. This CDR3 region has 15 residues. Trimming removed 0 bases from V and 10 bases from J; junction bases left unmatched: 9. DNA of the CDR3: TGTGCCAGCAGTGAATATGGGGGGACAGGGATCGACTACACCTTC. Encoded protein: CASSEYGGTGIDYTF.

The chain combines TRBV5-1 with TRBJ2-4; weak D call: TRBD2 (7 bases). The J call may be mistaken, given a closer DNA end match to TRBJ2-7. The CDR3 spans 13 residues. CDR1 is SGHRS and CDR2 is YFSETQ in the germline V gene. CDR3 loop: CASSSEGGNEQYF. The CDR3 DNA reads TGCGCCAGCAGCTCCGAGGGGGGGAACGAGCAGTACTTC.

This clonotype was recorded a few times. V is TRBV29-1 and J is TRBJ1-4; perhaps TRBD1 as D (5 bases). Trimming stripped 6 bases from V and 11 bases from J, with 16 bases between. Germline V CDR1 and CDR2: SQVTM, ANQGSEA. The CDR3 contains 12 residues. As DNA, the CDR3 is TGCAGCGTCCCCGGAGGGGATAGGAAACTGTTTTTT. It encodes CSVPGGDRKLFF.

A few counts support this clonotype. CDR3 DNA: TGTGCCAGCACCACGGGCAGGGTAAAATACAATGAGCAGTTCTTC. This codes for CASTTGRVKYNEQFF. The chain has TRBV6-2 or TRBV6-3 and TRBJ2-1; TRBD1 might be the D (5 bases). The germline V gene encodes CDR1 MNHEY and CDR2 SVGEGT. The CDR3 totals 15 residues. The germline V and J ends were trimmed by 7 bases and 4 bases, with 17 bases remaining between them.

The V and J genes are TRBV15 and TRBJ1-5, with unresolved D. The V end lost 1 base, the J end lost 7 bases, and 14 bases lay between the germline ends. CDR3 length: 15 residues. Germline CDR1 LNHNV, CDR2 YYDKDF (reference sequence). CDR3: CATSRALPGMQPQHF. The CDR3 bases are TGTGCCACCAGCAGAGCCCTCCCGGGTATGCAGCCCCAGCATTTT.

The chain joins TRBV7-2 to TRBJ2-2; 7 bases fit TRBD1. V trimming: 2 bases; J trimming: 5 bases; junction bases outside the gene matches: 5. This CDR3 spans 15 amino acids. Germline V lookup: CDR1 SGHTA, CDR2 FQGNSA. The CDR3 nucleotides read TGTGCCAGCAGCTTACGACAGGGCGAAACCGGGGAGCTGTTTTTT. The encoded protein is CASSLRQGETGELFF.

The gene calls are TRBV7-9 and TRBJ1-6; D may be TRBD1 (5 bases). Between the trimmed V and J ends, which lost 1 base and 7 bases, there was a span of 17 bases. This CDR3 is 17 amino acids long. Germline-derived CDR1 and CDR2 are SEHNR and FQNEAQ (reference sequence). In DNA form, the CDR3 reads TGTGCCAGCAGCTTAGGGGGGGTCCGAGCATCGAATTCACCCCTCCACTTT. As protein: CASSLGGVRASNSPLHF.

This clonotype was seen once. V gene TRBV4-3 combines with J gene TRBJ2-1; 9 bases are shared with TRBD2. V shed 0 bases and J 4 bases; nucleotides not matched to a gene: 4. This CDR3 contains 16 residues. In germline, CDR1 is LGHNA, CDR2 YSLEER. CDR3 DNA: TGCGCCAGCAGCCAAGATGGGAGCGGGGGGTACAATGAGCAGTTCTTC. It specifies CASSQDGSGGYNEQFF.

This clonotype was seen a few times. The chain uses TRBV4-1 and TRBJ2-7; TRBD1 agrees at 9 bases. This CDR3 contains 18 residues. The junction had 11 bases not matched to a gene; V was cut back by 0 bases and J by 2 bases. Germline CDR1 reads MGHRA; CDR2 reads YSYEKL. The CDR3 loop is CASSQDPYGQGLTYEQYF. DNA of the CDR3: TGCGCCAGCAGCCAAGACCCCTACGGACAGGGGTTAACCTACGAGCAGTACTTC.